This TCR beta chain was captured in a study of PD-1 blockade in classical Hodgkin lymphoma. Whole-study findings and limits: Healthy donors were reported to have higher baseline TCR diversity than newly diagnosed patients.

Time point specified: cycle 4 day 1 (C4D1), after less than 7 weeks of nivolumab. Every patient relapsed after autologous stem cell transplantation, and brentuximab vedotin exposure varied. Measured with immunoSEQ multiplex PCR; TCRdb has only the in-frame clones, and not every one. This table holds tens of thousands of clones, around four fifths found once. Looked up from germline, CDR1 is KGHSH and CDR2 is LQKENI. V trimming: 4 bases; J trimming: 3 bases; junction bases outside the gene matches: 2. This CDR3 comprises 13 residues. As concerns this clone: Its antigen remains unknown.

Here the sequenced sample was peripheral blood mononuclear cells (PBMCs), taken before the fourth cycle of nivolumab. This clonotype originated in a human donor with classical Hodgkin lymphoma. V and J are TRBV18 and TRBJ1-1; 7 bases line up with TRBD1. DNA for the CDR3: TGTGCCAGCTCACTTACAGGGGACACTGAAGCTTTCTTT. It yields the protein CASSLTGDTEAFF.